One and the same sample provided the 25 T cell receptor beta chains below, sequenced in a study of OX40 agonist ivuxolimab in advanced cancers. Libraries were prepared by immunoSEQ multiplex PCR; TCRdb keeps only in-frame clonotypes and omits some of them. The data show 66,000 or so clones, about nine tenths seen once. The source was CD4+ or CD8+ T cells sorted from blood, collected in a trial of the OX40 agonist ivuxolimab. The receptors here all came from an adult with an advanced solid tumor such as melanoma, head and neck, liver or kidney cancer.

DNA for the CDR3: TGTGCCAGCAGTGTGGAGGGGGCATCCACTGAAGCTTTCTTT. As protein: CASSVEGASTEAFF. The chain employs TRBV6-4 and TRBJ1-1; 7 bases agree with TRBD1. Germline CDR1 is MRHNA and CDR2 is SNTAGT. The CDR3 extends over 14 amino acids. V was pared by 4 bases and J by 4 bases, with 6 bases of the junction left unmatched.

V and J are TRBV7-3 and TRBJ2-1; no firm D call. The CDR3 runs 13 residues. Trimming took 5 bases from V and 6 from J, leaving 11 bases between them. In germline, CDR1 is SGHTA, CDR2 FQGTGA. The CDR3 protein is CASSVDGPNEQFF. In DNA, the CDR3 is TGTGCCAGCAGCGTGGACGGGCCCAATGAGCAGTTCTTC. Based on the CDR3 plus reference TRBV7-3 and TRBJ2-1, the full variable domain is GAGVSQTPSNKVTEKGKYVELRCDPISGHTALYWYRQSLGQGPEFLIYFQGTGAADDSGLPNDRFFAVRPEGSVSTLKIQRTERGDSAVYLCASSVDGPNEQFFGPGTRLTVL.

J is TRBJ2-1 and V is TRBV29-1; D gene uncertain. V was pared by 4 bases and J by 2 bases, with 15 bases between. This CDR3 region has 15 residues. CDR1 and CDR2 from the germline V gene are SQVTM and ANQGSEA. As DNA, the CDR3 is TGCAGCGTTGCTGGTTCGGGCAGCACCTACAATGAGCAGTTCTTC. It yields the protein CSVAGSGSTYNEQFF.

The rearrangement links TRBV6-1 to TRBJ1-5; D is undetermined. The germline CDR1 and CDR2 sequences are MNHNS and SASEGT. Between the trimmed V and J ends, which lost 3 bases and 5 bases, there was a span of 8 bases. This CDR3 is 13 amino acids long. CDR3 amino acids: CASSELIDQPQHF. The CDR3 DNA follows: TGTGCCAGCAGTGAGTTAATAGATCAGCCCCAGCATTTT.

The genes are TRBV19 and TRBJ2-2; 10 nucleotides agree with TRBD2. Germline values: CDR1 LNHDA, CDR2 SQIVND (reference sequence). The CDR3 has 15 residues. The V gene end was trimmed by 7 bases and the J gene end by 7 bases; junction bases not matched to a gene: 9. CDR3 DNA: TGTGCCAGTACCAAAGCGGGGGGGCCGAACGGGGAGCTGTTTTTT. This translates into CASTKAGGPNGELFF.

The chain links TRBV7-3 to TRBJ2-1; 9 nucleotides line up with TRBD2. The trim removed 4 bases at V and 9 bases at J, leaving 13 bases unmatched. Looked up from germline, CDR1 is SGHTA and CDR2 is FQGTGA. The CDR3 extends over 16 amino acids. CDR3 DNA sequence: TGTGCCAGCAGCTCGCAGACTAGCGGCAAACGCGGTGAGCAGTTCTTC. Amino acid sequence: CASSSQTSGKRGEQFF.

This chain uses TRBV7-3 with TRBJ1-1; weak D call: TRBD1 (5 bases). Trimming took off 3 bases at V and 5 bases at J, with 13 bases between the two ends. The CDR3 spans 14 residues. Germline assignment: CDR1 SGHTA and CDR2 FQGTGA. The CDR3 loop is CASSFGDRGTEAFF. The DNA of the CDR3 is TGTGCCAGCAGCTTCGGGGACCGGGGGACTGAAGCTTTCTTT.

The chain combines TRBV7-8 with TRBJ1-5; perhaps TRBD1 as D (6 bases). CDR3 length: 14 amino acids. The germline V gene has CDR1 SGHVS and CDR2 FQNEAQ. The V end was cut by 4 bases, the J end by 15 bases, with 22 bases between. CDR3 DNA sequence: TGTGCCAGCAGCTCCCTTACTGACCCGGACAGATGGCATTTT. Its translation is CASSSLTDPDRWHF.

V is TRBV21-1 and J is TRBJ2-7; the D call TRBD2 from the table was never checked on the DNA. TRBV21-1 is noted as a pseudogene. This CDR3 has 15 residues. DNA of the CDR3: TGTGCCAGCAGCAAAGAAAGCGGGAGGGTTGACGAGCAGTACTTC. Protein: CASSKESGRVDEQYF.

The chain combines TRBV5-4 with TRBJ2-1; 13 positions agree with TRBD2. Germline lookup yields CDR1 SGHNT and CDR2 YYREEE (reference sequence). CDR3 size: 19 residues. V shed 5 bases and J 0 bases; nucleotides not matched to a gene: 11. The CDR3 DNA reads TGTGCCAGCAGTCTCTGGAAACTAGCGGGGGGGAGCTCCTACAATGAGCAGTTCTTC. Residues: CASSLWKLAGGSSYNEQFF.

This clone occurred a few times. The V gene is TRBV28, the J gene TRBJ2-3; 9 bases match TRBD2. After removal of 6 bases from V and 0 bases from J, the junction contained 4 bases not matched to a gene. Per the germline V gene, CDR1 is MDHEN and CDR2 is SYDVKM. CDR3 length: 15 amino acids. The DNA of the CDR3 is TGTGCCAGCAGGGTCAGCGGGGGGAGCACAGATACGCAGTATTTT. Translating gives CASRVSGGSTDTQYF.

V is TRBV28 and J is TRBJ1-2; a weak D match, TRBD1 (6 bases). The CDR3 is 13 amino acids. V was shortened by 6 bases and J by 4 bases, with 12 bases between the two germline ends. The germline CDR1 and CDR2 sequences are MDHEN and SYDVKM. The CDR3 loop reads CASSRGGGYGYTF. The CDR3 DNA is TGTGCCAGCAGCAGGGGCGGCGGCTATGGCTACACCTTC.

The chain combines TRBV29-1 with TRBJ1-2; D perhaps matches TRBD1 (6 bases). This CDR3 comprises 12 residues. With 6 bases removed from V and 2 bases from J, the gap between germline ends came to 10 bases. The germline gives CDR1 SQVTM, CDR2 ANQGSEA. CDR3 nucleotide sequence: TGCAGCGTGAGGGGGGGGAACTATGGCTACACCTTC. Translation: CSVRGGNYGYTF.

The chain couples TRBV10-3 to TRBJ2-1; D is possibly TRBD1 (5 bases). Germline CDR1 ENHRY, CDR2 SYGVKD. The germline V and J ends were trimmed by 3 bases and 16 bases, with 16 bases remaining between them. The CDR3 is 12 residues long. CDR3 residues: CAISDAGQKFFF. In nucleotides, the CDR3 is TGTGCCATCAGTGACGCAGGGCAAAAATTCTTCTTC.

The rearrangement uses TRBV19 and TRBJ2-7, with TRBD1 identical over 9 bases. Germline loops: CDR1 LNHDA, CDR2 SQIVND (reference sequence). CDR3 length: 14 residues. Trimming at V came to 6 bases and at J to 6 bases, leaving 9 bases not matched to a gene. The chain's CDR3 is CASSDRDRVTEQYF. CDR3 nucleotide sequence: TGTGCCAGTAGCGACCGGGACAGGGTGACCGAGCAGTACTTC.

The chain is built from TRBV5-8 and TRBJ1-6; 7 bases match TRBD1. The V gene's germline CDR1 is SGHTS and CDR2 YDEGEE. The CDR3 has 16 residues. V dropped 5 bases and J dropped 8; count of bases not matched to a gene: 13. The CDR3 here is CASSWIRGTADSPLHF. The CDR3 coding sequence is TGTGCCAGCAGTTGGATACGCGGGACAGCCGATTCACCCCTCCACTTT. Supplemented by reference TRBV5-8 and TRBJ1-6, the full variable domain reads EAGVTQSPTHLIKTRGQQATLRCSPISGHTSVYWYQQALGLGLQFLLWYDEGEERNRGNFPPRFSGRQFPNYSSELNVNALELEDSALYLCASSWIRGTADSPLHFGNGTRLTVT.

The DNA for the CDR3 is TGTGCCAGCAGTTGGGCTAGCGGGAGTGCAGATACGCAGTATTTT. It translates to CASSWASGSADTQYF. The chain employs TRBV27 and TRBJ2-3; the match to TRBD2 covers 10 bases. The CDR3 runs 15 residues. The V and J ends lost 4 bases and 4 bases, in that order; junction bases with no gene match: 5. Germline V gives CDR1 MNHEY, CDR2 SMNVEV (reference sequence).

The chain combines TRBV19 with TRBJ2-6; 14 bases are shared with TRBD2. From germline, CDR1 is LNHDA and CDR2 SQIVND (reference sequence). This CDR3 has 20 amino acids. V gave up 6 bases and J gave up 4 bases; unmatched junction bases: 14. CDR3 amino acids: CASRQPSGLAGAAGANVLTF. In DNA, the CDR3 is TGTGCCAGTAGGCAGCCCTCGGGACTAGCGGGAGCTGCGGGGGCCAACGTCCTGACTTTC.

The V gene is TRBV6-5, the J gene TRBJ2-2, with D perhaps TRBD2 (5 bases). Germline CDR1 reads MNHEY; CDR2 reads SVGAGI. Trimming cost V 2 bases and J 2 bases, with 9 bases left between them. The CDR3 runs to 15 residues. The CDR3, as DNA: TGTGCCAGCAGTTACATCGGGATTAACACCGGGGAGCTGTTTTTT. Protein sequence: CASSYIGINTGELFF.

This chain joins TRBV19 and TRBJ1-1; D is unclear. Between the trimmed V and J ends, which lost 0 bases and 0 bases, there was a span of 11 bases. In germline, CDR1 is LNHDA, CDR2 SQIVND (reference sequence). The CDR3 has 16 amino acids. In DNA form, the CDR3 reads TGTGCCAGTAGTATAGACAGCTCCGTAATGAACACTGAAGCTTTCTTT. Translation: CASSIDSSVMNTEAFF.

This CDR3 reads CASIPDRTNGYTF. CDR3 coding DNA: TGTGCCAGCATCCCCGACAGGACTAATGGCTACACCTTC. This rearrangement joins TRBV6-6 to TRBJ1-2, with a possible D match to TRBD1 (6 bases). Trimming left V 7 bases short and J 6 bases short, with 15 bases between. CDR1 and CDR2 from the germline V gene are MNHNY and SVGAGI (reference sequence). The CDR3 contains 13 residues.

The V and J genes are TRBV19 and TRBJ1-2; D is unclear. Germline lookup yields CDR1 LNHDA and CDR2 SQIVND (reference sequence). Trimming shortened V by 4 bases and J by 2 bases, and 11 bases separated the two germline ends. There are 14 residues in the CDR3. The CDR3 sequence is CASSRAARNYGYTF. CDR3 DNA sequence: TGTGCCAGTAGTAGGGCCGCGAGAAACTATGGCTACACCTTC. The full variable domain, in which reference TRBV19 and TRBJ1-2 provide the parts outside the CDR3, is DGGITQSPKYLFRKEGQNVTLSCEQNLNHDAMYWYRQDPGQGLRLIYYSQIVNDFQKGDIAEGYSVSREKKESFPLTVTSAQKNPTAFYLCASSRAARNYGYTFGSGTRLTVV.

The gene calls are TRBV7-8 and TRBJ1-1, with D unresolved. The CDR3 is 14 amino acids. Germline assignment: CDR1 SGHVS and CDR2 FQNEAQ. The V and J ends lost 5 bases and 0 bases respectively, with 10 bases between them. The CDR3 spells CASSTGNMNTEAFF. The DNA of the CDR3 is TGTGCCAGCAGCACGGGAAATATGAACACTGAAGCTTTCTTT.

This clone was found once. This rearrangement joins TRBV6-6 to TRBJ2-7; D unclear. V lost 4 bases, J lost 4 bases, and 14 bases lay in between. Germline V gene sequence: CDR1 MNHNY, CDR2 SVGAGI (reference sequence). CDR3 length: 14 amino acids. The CDR3 sequence: CASSSVPGPYEQYF. CDR3 nucleotides: TGTGCCAGCAGTTCGGTCCCAGGACCTTACGAGCAGTACTTC.

This chain links TRBV7-8 with TRBJ1-1, with D possibly TRBD1 on 6 matching bases. Per germline, CDR1 SGHVS and CDR2 FQNEAQ. The CDR3 is 14 amino acids. V was pared by 3 bases and J by 5 bases, with 13 bases between. CDR3 bases: TGTGCCAGCAGCTTGGGACACGCCGCGACTGAAGCTTTCTTT. Translating gives CASSLGHAATEAFF.